This TCR beta chain appears in the sequencing data of a study of T cell responses to AZD1222 COVID-19 vaccine. Here immunoSEQ multiplex PCR was the method, and the copy in TCRdb shows in-frame clones only, minus some. The table includes roughly 140,000 clones, approximately 90% detected once. Study-wide results and limits: The study reported that nearly half of spike-specific TCRs target unmutated variant regions. Donors, mostly white British, included more females; clonal diversity was possibly underestimated. Sampled repertoires all dated from after the peak T cell response.

Comments on this clone: Its matching antigen is unknown.

Germline-derived CDR1 and CDR2 are SQVTM and ANQGSEA. The V end lost 4 bases, the J end lost 1 base, and 16 bases lay between the germline ends. The CDR3 consists of 15 residues. The sequence came from an adult in good health. The chain joins TRBV29-1 to TRBJ1-1, with D uncertain. The material was peripheral blood, obtained on day 0 of AZD1222 vaccination. CDR3 nucleotides: TGCAGCGTTGGGGTACAAGTGGGAGCGAACACTGAAGCTTTCTTT. Translation: CSVGVQVGANTEAFF. Complete variable domain (other parts from reference TRBV29-1 and TRBJ1-1): SAVISQKPSRDICQRGTSLTIQCQVDSQVTMMFWYRQQPGQSLTLIATANQGSEATYESGFVIDKFPISRPNLTFSTLTVSNMSPEDSSIYLCSVGVQVGANTEAFFGQGTRLTVV.